The clone carrying this TCR beta chain was seen once. Its antigen remains unknown. Other DNA sequences from this sample encode an identical CDR3 as well. This sample was included in a study of shared clonotypes between healthy human individuals. Study-wide findings and caveats: Among donors, the sharing of clonotypes was expected to be influenced by sequencing depth.

Donors, healthy HIV-negative adults, lacked recent acute infections or vaccinations. All the donors were Caucasian adults who lived in Nashville, Tennessee. CDR1 and CDR2 (germline): MGHRA, YSYEKL. The CDR3 consists of 17 residues. The V gene lost 6 bases and the J gene lost 3 bases, with 24 bases spanning the gap. Every subset had its genomic DNA shared out evenly among several immunoSEQ plates. The data were produced by immunoSEQ multiplex PCR, yet TCRdb's version contains in-frame clones alone and is incomplete. The data show 550,000 to 600,000 clones, around 77% seen once. Sequenced material: PBMCs. The J gene is TRBJ2-7, the V gene TRBV4-1, with D possibly being TRBD1 or TRBD2 (5 bases each). The sequence was collected from a woman aged 35 to 49 in good health. Some clones in this sample may be carry-over from other donors' samples. CDR3: CASSRSIARGSDYEQYF. The CDR3 coding sequence is TGCGCCAGCAGTCGTTCGATTGCGAGGGGTTCTGACTACGAGCAGTACTTC.